Below are 19 T cell receptor beta chains sequenced from a single sample in a study of control samples from healthy donors and cancer patients. Clones were sequenced by immunoSEQ multiplex PCR, and TCRdb holds only the in-frame ones, with some missing. This sample has 70,000 to 80,000 clones, with around 90% found just once. Sequences were obtained from PBMCs. Receptor source: a woman between 50 and 59 years old with colorectal cancer.

This chain uses TRBV7-2 with TRBJ2-5; possibly TRBD1 or TRBD2 for D (5 bases each). The CDR3 has 14 residues. V gave up 1 base and J gave up 5 bases, with 11 bases separating them. From germline, CDR1 is SGHTA and CDR2 FQGNSA. CDR3 loop: CASSLDRGGETQYF. The CDR3 DNA follows: TGTGCCAGCAGCTTAGACCGGGGCGGGGAGACCCAGTACTTC.

The chain is built from TRBV9 and TRBJ2-1; D possibly corresponds to TRBD1 (5 bases). This CDR3 spans 14 amino acids. V lost 0 bases and J lost 6, with 10 bases in between. Germline V gene sequence: CDR1 SGDLS, CDR2 YYNGEE. DNA for the CDR3: TGTGCCAGCAGCGTAGAGGGCAGGGTCAATGAGCAGTTCTTC. This gives the protein CASSVEGRVNEQFF.

The CDR3: CASSLVGASYNEQFF. CDR3 coding DNA: TGTGCCAGCAGCTTGGTCGGGGCCTCCTACAATGAGCAGTTCTTC. The chain has TRBV5-6 and TRBJ2-1; D may match TRBD1 or TRBD2 (5 bases each). Deletions cut 0 bases from V and 0 bases from J, with 7 bases between. The CDR3 runs 15 residues. Germline CDR1 SGHDT, CDR2 YYEEEE.

The gene calls are TRBV6-5 and TRBJ1-2; 7 bases match TRBD1. This CDR3 is built from 15 residues. Germline-derived CDR1 and CDR2 are MNHEY and SVGAGI. Trimming at V came to 0 bases and at J to 6 bases, leaving 7 bases not matched to a gene. Written as DNA, the CDR3 is TGTGCCAGCAGTTACTCCGGGACAGCCGTCGATGGCTACACCTTC. The encoded protein is CASSYSGTAVDGYTF.

This chain uses TRBV29-1 with TRBJ1-1; D is unclear. Germline lookup yields CDR1 SQVTM and CDR2 ANQGSEA. The CDR3 sequence is 10 residues long. The V end lost 4 bases, the J end lost 4 bases, and 4 bases lay between the germline ends. CDR3 nucleotide sequence: TGCAGCGTTGTGAGCACTGAAGCTTTCTTT. Residues: CSVVSTEAFF.

This clone was detected a few times. The rearrangement links TRBV5-5 to TRBJ2-1; D possibly corresponds to TRBD1 (6 bases). CDR1 is SGHKS and CDR2 is YYEKEE in the germline V gene (reference sequence). Trimming cost V 4 bases and J 6 bases, with 17 bases left between them. CDR3 length: 15 amino acids. The CDR3 reads CASSKGTGKVNEQFF. The DNA for the CDR3 is TGTGCCAGCAGCAAGGGAACAGGGAAGGTCAATGAGCAGTTCTTC.

V usage is TRBV19 and J usage is TRBJ1-5; tentative D call: TRBD1 (6 bases). This CDR3 is 17 amino acids long. V lost 9 bases, J lost 0 bases, and 21 bases lay in between. Germline CDR1 is LNHDA and CDR2 is SQIVND (reference sequence). CDR3 nucleotide sequence: TGTGCCAGCAGGGGACCCCCGCTTTTTAATAGCAATCAGCCCCAGCATTTT. Its translation is CASRGPPLFNSNQPQHF. Based on the CDR3 plus reference TRBV19 and TRBJ1-5, the full variable domain is DGGITQSPKYLFRKEGQNVTLSCEQNLNHDAMYWYRQDPGQGLRLIYYSQIVNDFQKGDIAEGYSVSREKKESFPLTVTSAQKNPTAFYLCASRGPPLFNSNQPQHFGDGTRLSIL.

The J gene is TRBJ2-2, the V gene TRBV20-1; no definite D call. Trimming took 3 bases from V and 0 from J, leaving 11 bases between them. The CDR3 has 15 amino acids. Germline loops: CDR1 DFQATT, CDR2 SNEGSKA (reference sequence). This chain's CDR3 is CSASGKDANTGELFF. CDR3 DNA: TGCAGTGCTAGTGGAAAGGACGCGAACACCGGGGAGCTGTTTTTT.

The chain uses TRBV10-3 and TRBJ2-4, with D tentatively TRBD2 (5 bases). The CDR3 has 13 residues. CDR1 and CDR2 (germline): ENHRY, SYGVKD. The V gene lost 1 base and the J gene lost 7 bases, with 8 bases spanning the gap. The CDR3 loop is CAISEFSGNIQYF. As DNA, the CDR3 is TGTGCCATCAGTGAGTTTTCGGGGAACATTCAGTACTTC.

The V gene is TRBV28, the J gene TRBJ1-6, with unresolved D. Per germline, CDR1 MDHEN and CDR2 SYDVKM. This CDR3 spans 15 amino acids. V was shortened by 7 bases and J by 6 bases, with 16 bases between the two germline ends. The CDR3 DNA reads as TGTGCCAGCATTCTTATGCGGGGTTCTAATTCACCCCTCCACTTT. Its protein is CASILMRGSNSPLHF.

The chain joins TRBV7-8 to TRBJ2-5; D is unclear. CDR3 length equals 13 residues. V was pared by 5 bases and J by 3 bases, with 10 bases between. The germline CDR1 and CDR2 sequences are SGHVS and FQNEAQ. CDR3 bases: TGTGCCAGCAGCCCTGAGGTGGAAGAGACCCAGTACTTC. It translates to CASSPEVEETQYF.

The count of this clone is one. The CDR3 nucleotides read TGTGCCAGCAGCCAAGAACTCGGACAGCCGAATGGCTACACCTTC. Amino acid sequence: CASSQELGQPNGYTF. The gene calls are TRBV14 and TRBJ1-2; D perhaps matches TRBD1 (6 bases). The CDR3 loop spans 15 amino acids. In germline, CDR1 is SGHDN, CDR2 FVKESK. V was clipped by 0 bases and J by 6 bases, with 14 bases between them. Together with reference TRBV14 and TRBJ1-2, the CDR3 gives the full variable domain: EAGVTQFPSHSVIEKGQTVTLRCDPISGHDNLYWYRRVMGKEIKFLLHFVKESKQDESGMPNNRFLAERTGGTYSTLKVQPAELEDSGVYFCASSQELGQPNGYTFGSGTRLTVV.

The rearrangement joins TRBV7-6 to TRBJ2-3; D uncertain. V lost 0 bases to trimming and J lost 5 bases, with 18 bases between them. The CDR3 totals 17 residues. Per germline, CDR1 SGHVS and CDR2 FNYEAQ. Here the CDR3 reads CASSLAHRAMALDTQYF. For the CDR3, the DNA is TGTGCCAGCAGCTTAGCTCACCGGGCTATGGCTTTAGATACGCAGTATTTT.

V and J are TRBV7-2 and TRBJ1-6, with TRBD1 identical over 7 bases. V trimming: 5 bases; J trimming: 7 bases; junction bases outside the gene matches: 11. CDR1 and CDR2 from the germline V gene are SGHTA and FQGNSA. The CDR3 has 16 residues. This chain's CDR3 is CASSPGQVWGNSPLHF. CDR3 DNA: TGTGCCAGCAGCCCAGGACAGGTTTGGGGGAATTCACCCCTCCACTTT.

The chain employs TRBV14 and TRBJ1-1; D gene uncertain. This CDR3 has 14 amino acids. V was pared by 2 bases and J by 8 bases, with 15 bases between. The V gene's germline CDR1 is SGHDN and CDR2 FVKESK. Written as DNA, the CDR3 is TGTGCCAGCAGCCAATTACTGTTCCCGGGGGAAGCTTTCTTT. Protein sequence: CASSQLLFPGEAFF.

Only one count was recorded for this clone. The chain recombines TRBV3-1 (or the pseudogene TRBV3-2) with TRBJ1-1, with D uncertain. This CDR3 has 16 amino acids. Germline loops: CDR1 LGHDT, CDR2 YNNKEL (reference sequence). Trimming left V 3 bases short and J 4 bases short, with 18 bases between. The CDR3 loop is CASSHPLGGWGTEAFF. CDR3 nucleotide sequence: TGTGCCAGCAGCCATCCCCTCGGCGGCTGGGGCACTGAAGCTTTCTTT.

J is TRBJ2-3 and V is TRBV6-5; D remains ambiguous. This CDR3 has 15 residues. Trimming shortened V by 3 bases and J by 0 bases, and 10 bases separated the two germline ends. Germline-derived CDR1 and CDR2 are MNHEY and SVGAGI. The CDR3 DNA sequence: TGTGCCAGCAGTTATGGTAGTCCTAGCACAGATACGCAGTATTTT. Its protein is CASSYGSPSTDTQYF.

This chain joins TRBV6-6 and TRBJ2-6; possibly TRBD1 for D (6 bases). V lost 5 bases to trimming and J lost 2 bases, with 16 bases between them. From germline, CDR1 is MNHNY and CDR2 SVGAGI (reference sequence). CDR3 length: 17 amino acids. The CDR3 loop is CASSPYRDTTGANVLTF. In nucleotides, the CDR3 is TGTGCCAGCAGTCCCTATCGGGACACCACTGGGGCCAACGTCCTGACTTTC.

The gene calls are TRBV3-1 (or the pseudogene TRBV3-2) and TRBJ2-7; D may correspond to TRBD1 or TRBD2 (5 bases each). Germline V gives CDR1 LGHDT, CDR2 YNNKEL (reference sequence). Trimming removed 1 base from V and 0 bases from J, with 16 bases in between. The CDR3 consists of 17 residues. The CDR3 here is CASSQGLRERSSYEQYV. CDR3 in DNA: TGTGCCAGCAGCCAAGGACTCAGGGAGAGGAGCTCCTACGAGCAGTACGTC.